Each of the 13 T cell receptor beta chains below was sequenced from the same sample in a study of regulatory T cells in long-lasting Graves disease. As for time point: newly diagnosed GD, antithyroid drugs for less than 3 months. The TCR library was made from RNA that had been extracted from PBMCs in TRIzol. Arm-PCR of CDR3 regions with iRepertoire HTBI primers generated TCR beta libraries. TCRdb reprocessed the multiplex PCR reads with MiXCR, giving one entry per CDR3 protein. The sample shows 400,000 to 500,000 distinct CDR3 sequences, 15% of them seen only once. The data were also submitted as part of a second study, on T cells in Graves' hyperthyroidism and ophthalmopathy.

This sample comprised peripheral blood mononuclear cells (PBMCs), obtained at new diagnosis, from a patient treated with antithyroid drugs. Receptors were obtained from a woman between 25 and 40 years old with Graves disease.

This clonotype was found many times. The rearrangement joins TRBV11-2 to TRBJ1-1, with D perhaps matching TRBD1 (5 bases). With 0 bases removed from V and 5 bases from J, the gap between germline ends came to 19 bases. The CDR3 is 17 residues long. Germline CDR1 reads SGHAT; CDR2 reads FQNNGV. The CDR3 loop reads CASSLEFTAGRDTEAFF. The CDR3 nucleotides read TGTGCCAGCAGCTTAGAGTTTACGGCAGGGAGAGATACTGAAGCTTTCTTT. The full variable domain, its missing parts supplied by reference TRBV11-2 and TRBJ1-1, is EAGVAQSPRYKIIEKRQSVAFWCNPISGHATLYWYQQILGQGPKLLIQFQNNGVVDDSQLPKDRFSAERLKGVDSTLKIQPAKLEDSAVYLCASSLEFTAGRDTEAFFGQGTRLTVV.

The chain carries TRBV5-5 and TRBJ2-7, with D tentatively TRBD2 (6 bases). The CDR3 is made up of 17 amino acids. CDR1 is SGHKS, CDR2 YYEKEE, per germline (reference sequence). V lost 3 bases to trimming and J lost 0 bases, with 19 bases between them. CDR3 in amino acids: CASSSTSFSGISYEQYF. The CDR3 DNA sequence: TGTGCCAGCAGCTCGACATCCTTTAGCGGCATCTCCTACGAGCAGTACTTC.

This clonotype was counted many times. The chain employs TRBV4-2 and TRBJ2-3; 10 bases line up with TRBD2. V trimming: 3 bases; J trimming: 5 bases; junction bases outside the gene matches: 11. The CDR3 spans 17 residues. The germline gives CDR1 LGHNA, CDR2 YNFKEQ. The CDR3 loop reads CASSQRPGLAWGDTQYF. CDR3 DNA sequence: TGTGCCAGCAGCCAGAGGCCGGGACTAGCGTGGGGAGATACGCAGTATTTT.

The gene calls are TRBV15 and TRBJ1-1, with D possibly being TRBD1 (5 bases). The germline V gene has CDR1 LNHNV and CDR2 YYDKDF (reference sequence). V gave up 7 bases and J gave up 3 bases, with 27 bases separating them. CDR3 length equals 18 residues. CDR3 sequence reads: CATTLGVVSHRSYTEAFF. In DNA, the CDR3 is TGTGCCACCACATTAGGAGTCGTATCCCACAGGAGCTACACTGAAGCTTTCTTT.

This clonotype has at least ten counts. V usage is TRBV11-2 and J usage is TRBJ2-3; a weak D match, TRBD1 (5 bases). Trimming took off 5 bases at V and 2 bases at J, with 17 bases between the two ends. Looked up from germline, CDR1 is SGHAT and CDR2 is FQNNGV. The CDR3 has 16 residues. CDR3 protein: CASSAQGYPFTDTQYF. The CDR3 DNA is TGTGCCAGCAGCGCCCAGGGCTATCCCTTCACAGATACGCAGTATTTT.

As to this clonotype: The conserved phenylalanine or tryptophan normally closing the CDR3 is absent here, so this likely arose from a read error. The chain recombines TRBV5-1 with TRBJ1-1; D uncertain. Germline CDR1 and CDR2: SGHRS and YFSETQ. The CDR3 contains 12 residues. The ends were cut back, 4 bases at V and 1 base at J, with 5 bases in the middle. The CDR3 DNA reads TGCGCCAGCAGCCAAGGGAACACTGAAGCTTTCTCT. Translating it yields CASSQGNTEAFS.

This clonotype showed up many times. The V and J genes are TRBV5-5 and TRBJ2-7; TRBD2 aligns across 9 bases. CDR1 and CDR2 (germline): SGHKS, YYEKEE (reference sequence). Trimming at V came to 8 bases and at J to 0 bases, leaving 6 bases not matched to a gene. This CDR3 contains 14 residues. CDR3 in DNA: TGTGCCAGTAAGCTTAGCGGGAGCTCCTACGAGCAGTACTTC. Its translation: CASKLSGSSYEQYF. The full variable domain, in which reference TRBV5-5 and TRBJ2-7 provide the parts outside the CDR3, is DAGVTQSPTHLIKTRGQQVTLRCSPISGHKSVSWYQQVLGQGPQFIFQYYEKEERGRGNFPDRFSARQFPNYSSELNVNALLLGDSALYLCASKLSGSSYEQYFGPGTRLTVT.

On this clonotype itself: One end of the junction varies from germline; a read error may be responsible. CDR3 DNA: TGTGCCAGCAGCCAACGCGCGGGGAGCTCCTACGAGCGGTACTTC. Amino acid sequence: CASSQRAGSSYERYF. The gene calls are TRBV14 and TRBJ2-7, with D possibly TRBD2 on 6 matching bases. The CDR3 length is 15 residues. The germline V gene has CDR1 SGHDN and CDR2 FVKESK.

This clonotype was seen at least ten times. Here the CDR3 reads CSASGNRVRINSPLHF. In DNA form, the CDR3 reads TGCAGTGCTAGCGGTAACCGGGTCCGGATTAATTCACCCCTCCACTTT. The V gene is TRBV20-1, the J gene TRBJ1-6; D remains ambiguous. V lost 3 bases and J lost 6, with 18 bases in between. The CDR3 has 16 amino acids. Germline CDR1 is DFQATT and CDR2 is SNEGSKA (reference sequence).

The chain employs TRBV25-1 and TRBJ1-2; D not resolved. Trimming stripped 6 bases from V and 2 bases from J, with 10 bases between. There are 13 residues in the CDR3. Germline values: CDR1 MGHDK, CDR2 SYGVNS. The CDR3 protein is CASRNQANYGYTF. The DNA of the CDR3 is TGTGCCAGCAGAAACCAGGCGAACTATGGCTACACCTTC.

The rearrangement joins TRBV28 to TRBJ1-4, with 8 bases matching TRBD1. The CDR3 is 15 residues long. Germline V gives CDR1 MDHEN, CDR2 SYDVKM. V was clipped by 5 bases and J by 5 bases; unmatched bases: 7. The CDR3 DNA reads TGTGCCAGCAGTCCAGCCGGGACAGGAAATGAAAAACTGTTTTTT. As protein: CASSPAGTGNEKLFF.

This clonotype came up many times. This chain connects TRBV20-1 to TRBJ2-7; D call uncertain. The V gene lost 8 bases and the J gene lost 7 bases, with 15 bases spanning the gap. The germline gives CDR1 DFQATT, CDR2 SNEGSKA (reference sequence). The CDR3 is made up of 11 amino acids. CDR3 coding DNA: TGCAGTTCTCCTAGGTTCGGGGAGCAGTACTTC. This translates into CSSPRFGEQYF.

This clonotype was counted at least ten times. This chain links TRBV5-5 with TRBJ2-1; 12 nucleotides line up with TRBD2. Germline V lookup: CDR1 SGHKS, CDR2 YYEKEE (reference sequence). V was pared by 3 bases and J by 7 bases, with 11 bases of the junction left unmatched. The CDR3 runs 17 residues. CDR3 DNA: TGTGCCAGCAGCTCGACACCAGGACTAGCGGGACGTAATGAGCAGTTCTTC. As protein: CASSSTPGLAGRNEQFF.